This T cell receptor (beta chain) was sequenced during a study of siplizumab effects on memory and regulatory T cells. CDR1 is GTSNPN, CDR2 SVGIG, per germline (reference sequence). V lost 3 bases to trimming and J lost 7 bases; unmatched junction nucleotides: 6. CDR3 length equals 14 residues. Assay: immunoSEQ multiplex PCR; the TCRdb copy retains only in-frame clones and omits some. This sample has around 100,000 clones, with approximately 91% found just once. Sequencing was done on a sample of non-Treg CD4+ T cells sorted from blood. The chain carries TRBV30 and TRBJ1-4; 9 positions agree with TRBD1. The source is a human donor in good health. CDR3 sequence: CAWSRQGGSEKLFF. CDR3 nucleotide sequence: TGTGCCTGGAGCCGACAGGGGGGGAGTGAAAAACTGTTTTTT.